This is a list of T cell receptor beta chains from one sample in a study of blood T cell repertoires in COVID-19. Profiled with immunoSEQ multiplex PCR; TCRdb holds only in-frame clones, not every one. The sample holds over 150,000 clones, around 79% seen once. Material: PBMCs or T cells enriched from blood (not recorded which). The source of these receptors is a woman between 65 and 79 years old in a cohort exposed to, infected with or recovered from COVID-19 (not recorded which). CDR3s include the opening cysteine and the closing phenylalanine or tryptophan. A D gene is named only where the DNA matches it firmly. Not every row has a clone size; where given, it reads once, few, many or a size class.

TRBJ2-2,TRBV27,TRBD2,NA,CASSSTSGRGAGELFF
TRBJ1-6,TRBV28,NA,few,CASSTAGNSPLHF
TRBJ2-5,TRBV5-8,NA,NA,CASSSGPGNQETQYF
TRBJ2-1,TRBV19,TRBD2,NA,CASTPFGAGATYNEQFF
TRBJ1-2,TRBV28,NA,NA,CASSLSQGLRGYTF
TRBJ2-1,TRBV28,NA,NA,CASSSWTSYNEQFF
TRBJ2-4,TRBV28,NA,NA,CASSSWQGVAKNIQYF
TRBJ2-7,TRBV6-5,NA,few,CASRPRVDSYEQYF
TRBJ2-1,TRBV7-2,NA,NA,CASSFGPSRGNEQFF
TRBJ2-4,TRBV2,TRBD2,NA,CASTPETMGGELAKNIQYF
TRBJ1-1,TRBV10-3,NA,NA,CAIRGPGGRDTEAFF
TRBJ1-4,TRBV14,NA,once,CASSHGFNEKLFF
TRBJ2-2,TRBV18,NA,NA,CASSYGLSTGELFF
TRBJ2-2,TRBV10-3,NA,few,CAITDPRRGNTGELFF
TRBJ1-2,TRBV11-2,NA,NA,CASSRRGLGYTF
TRBJ1-2,TRBV19,TRBD1,NA,CASSKRTGMDYGYTF
TRBJ2-5,TRBV29-1,NA,NA,CSVSGVNQETQYF
TRBJ2-1,TRBV18,NA,NA,CASSPAGRYNEQFF
TRBJ2-1,TRBV5-1,NA,few,CASSISTAYNEQFF
TRBJ2-1,TRBV7-7,TRBD2,few,CASSLGGLAGINEQFF
TRBJ2-1,TRBV27,TRBD2,NA,CASSLQADTSGRNEQFF
TRBJ1-1,TRBV18,TRBD1,NA,CASSPQGTGGTEAFF
TRBJ2-5,TRBV18,TRBD2,few,CASSLRGLLGETQYF
TRBJ2-1,TRBV7-9,NA,NA,CASSFLNTGLTYNEQFF
TRBJ2-1,TRBV7-2,TRBD1,few,CASSVQGAQSYNEQFF
TRBJ2-5,TRBV2,TRBD1,NA,CASSTRQGPFQETQYF
TRBJ2-6,TRBV15,TRBD1,NA,CATSIGGAGANVLTF
TRBJ1-6,TRBV18,NA,NA,CASSPSLSNSPLHF
TRBJ2-1,TRBV11-2,NA,NA,CASSLERGGLAYNEQFF
TRBJ2-5,TRBV5-5,TRBD1,NA,CASSGGQGVETQYF
TRBJ2-3,TRBV4-1,NA,NA,CASSQEGYSTDTQYF
TRBJ1-3,TRBV19,NA,NA,CASSTLRAYERGNTIYF
TRBJ2-1,TRBV7-2,TRBD2,NA,CASSYPLAGGEQFF
TRBJ2-3,TRBV7-2,TRBD1,once,CASSPERGPTDTQYF
TRBJ1-4,TRBV5-4,NA,NA,CASSLAGTGITANEKLFF
TRBJ1-1,TRBV18,NA,NA,CASSQTSVRWFTEAFF
TRBJ1-2,TRBV19,NA,NA,CASSTRGFRVHGYTF
TRBJ2-3,TRBV5-6,NA,NA,CASSPNTDTQYF
TRBJ1-1,TRBV9,NA,NA,CASSVGRGNTEAFF
TRBJ2-7,TRBV5-4,NA,NA,CASSPAGVDYEQYF
TRBJ1-1,TRBV12-3/TRBV12-4,NA,few,CASKTGQYTEAFF
TRBJ2-5,TRBV9,NA,NA,CASSPSPRETQYF
TRBJ2-1,TRBV4-3,NA,NA,CASSQDLYGGEQFF
TRBJ2-3,TRBV29-1,NA,NA,CSVERVATSTDTQYF
TRBJ2-5,TRBV27,TRBD1,few,CASSSRGRETQYF
TRBJ2-3,TRBV7-9,NA,NA,CASSLGQSTDTQYF
TRBJ2-2,TRBV7-9,NA,NA,CASSSYTGELFF
TRBJ1-1,TRBV6-5,NA,once,CASSLYGTPSTEAFF
TRBJ1-1,TRBV5-3,NA,NA,CARSLGGDLETEAFF
TRBJ2-5,TRBV7-3,TRBD2,NA,CASRRTSGEQETQYF
TRBJ1-2,TRBV5-1,NA,NA,CASKEGLWDGTRGYTF
TRBJ1-5,TRBV2,TRBD1,NA,CASEGTGGNQPQHF
TRBJ2-5,TRBV5-5,TRBD1,many,CASSSGPGTGETQYF
TRBJ1-3,TRBV10-1,NA,NA,CASSDIKGTGNTIYF
TRBJ2-3,TRBV11-2,TRBD1,NA,CASSLDRGADTQYF
TRBJ2-5,TRBV5-5,NA,NA,CASSSHNQETQYF
TRBJ2-5,TRBV5-1,TRBD1,NA,CASSSWTGGETQYF
TRBJ1-1,TRBV30,TRBD1,NA,CAWSRGRPLGTEAFF
TRBJ1-5,TRBV28,NA,NA,CASSLRGNNQPQHF